Listed here are 29 T cell receptor beta chains from one sample, sequenced in a study of a mutant IDH1 vaccine in newly diagnosed glioma. The time point denotes: week 5, during vaccination. With topical imiquimod, each dose of the vaccine consisted of 300 ug of mutant IDH1 20-mer peptide. Antigens of these TCRs are unknown. Profiled with immunoSEQ multiplex PCR; TCRdb holds only in-frame clones, not every one. Among over 55,000 clones listed, about 80% were seen once. Sequencing was performed on PBMCs, taken from a glioma patient whose treatment included an IDH1 peptide vaccine. These receptors were taken from a young woman with glioma. Some clones in this sample may be carry-over from other donors' samples.

This rearrangement joins TRBV5-1 to TRBJ1-5; perhaps TRBD1 as D (6 bases). From germline, CDR1 is SGHRS and CDR2 YFSETQ. The V end was cut by 3 bases, the J end by 2 bases, with 12 bases between. The CDR3 runs to 15 residues. The CDR3 sequence is CASSWGGGGNQPQHF. CDR3 nucleotide sequence: TGCGCCAGCAGCTGGGGAGGGGGAGGCAATCAGCCCCAGCATTTT.

The rearrangement joins TRBV5-6 to TRBJ2-5; weak D call: TRBD1 (6 bases). This CDR3 is built from 12 residues. Germline lookup yields CDR1 SGHDT and CDR2 YYEEEE. V was trimmed by 5 bases and J by 4 bases, leaving 9 bases between them. CDR3 nucleotides: TGTGCCAGCAGATTACAGGGAGAGACCCAGTACTTC. Its translation: CASRLQGETQYF.

This clone has just one count. This sequence joins TRBV5-1 and TRBJ2-2; 7 positions match TRBD1. Germline trimming cut 2 bases from V and 1 base from J; bases unmatched to any gene: 2. CDR1 is SGHRS and CDR2 is YFSETQ in the germline V gene. The CDR3 extends over 15 amino acids. Written as DNA, the CDR3 is TGCGCCAGCAGCTTTACAGGGGTGAACACCGGGGAGCTGTTTTTT. The encoded protein is CASSFTGVNTGELFF.

V is TRBV5-4 and J is TRBJ2-1, with D possibly matching TRBD2 (6 bases). Per germline, CDR1 SGHNT and CDR2 YYREEE (reference sequence). CDR3 length: 17 amino acids. Trimming took off 1 base at V and 0 bases at J, with 14 bases between the two ends. The CDR3 here is CASSLLGGPGSYNEQFF. DNA of the CDR3: TGTGCCAGCAGCTTGTTAGGAGGGCCTGGCTCCTACAATGAGCAGTTCTTC. Drawing the rest from reference TRBV5-4 and TRBJ2-1, the complete variable domain is ETGVTQSPTHLIKTRGQQVTLRCSSQSGHNTVSWYQQALGQGPQFIFQYYREEENGRGNFPPRFSGLQFPNYSSELNVNALELDDSALYLCASSLLGGPGSYNEQFFGPGTRLTVL.

The V and J genes are TRBV19 and TRBJ1-1; no definite D call. The CDR3 spans 13 residues. In germline, CDR1 is LNHDA, CDR2 SQIVND (reference sequence). V lost 3 bases, J lost 4 bases, and 9 bases lay in between. The CDR3 DNA reads as TGTGCCAGTAGTATCGACACCTTCACTGAAGCTTTCTTT. Translating gives CASSIDTFTEAFF.

This rearrangement joins TRBV21-1 to TRBJ2-3; TRBD2, the table's D call, was not compared with the DNA. TRBV21-1 represents a pseudogene. This CDR3 spans 14 amino acids. The CDR3 is CASSPPQGGDTQYF. For the CDR3, the DNA is TGTGCCAGCAGCCCTCCCCAGGGAGGTGATACGCAGTATTTT.

The chain is built from TRBV4-1 and TRBJ2-2; 8 bases fit TRBD1. Germline V CDR1 and CDR2: MGHRA, YSYEKL. The CDR3 runs 16 residues. The V segment lost 5 bases and the J segment 0 bases; nucleotides outside the gene matches: 5. CDR3 protein: CASSKRQGSNTGELFF. The CDR3 DNA is TGCGCCAGCAGCAAACGACAGGGGTCGAACACCGGGGAGCTGTTTTTT.

The gene calls are TRBV28 and TRBJ1-5, with unresolved D. The CDR3 loop spans 14 amino acids. V was pared by 5 bases and J by 3 bases, with 11 bases between. CDR1 and CDR2 from the germline V gene are MDHEN and SYDVKM. The CDR3 DNA follows: TGTGCCAGCAGTCAGAACAGCTACAATCAGCCCCAGCATTTT. Its protein is CASSQNSYNQPQHF. The full variable domain, with the rest looked up from reference TRBV28 and TRBJ1-5, is DVKVTQSSRYLVKRTGEKVFLECVQDMDHENMFWYRQDPGLGLRLIYFSYDVKMKEKGDIPEGYSVSREKKERFSLILESASTNQTSMYLCASSQNSYNQPQHFGDGTRLSIL.

This clone was seen more than once but under ten times. The chain links TRBV30 to TRBJ2-7; TRBD2 is a possible D gene (5 bases). The germline V and J ends were trimmed by 0 bases and 5 bases, with 14 bases remaining between them. Germline V gives CDR1 GTSNPN, CDR2 SVGIG (reference sequence). The CDR3 sequence is 14 residues long. CDR3 bases: TGTGCCTGGAGTGTACGAGGGCTCCTACACGAGCAGTACTTC. Protein sequence: CAWSVRGLLHEQYF.

V and J are TRBV5-6 and TRBJ1-1, with D possibly being TRBD1 (6 bases). CDR1 and CDR2 (germline): SGHDT, YYEEEE. V was cut by 2 bases and J by 10 bases, with 15 bases left in between. The CDR3 is 13 amino acids. The CDR3 reads CASSLKAGGAAFF. CDR3 nucleotides: TGTGCCAGCAGCTTAAAAGCTGGGGGGGCAGCTTTCTTT.

The rearrangement joins TRBV27 to TRBJ2-1; a weak D match, TRBD2 (5 bases). CDR3 length equals 12 residues. V lost 8 bases, J lost 9 bases, and 14 bases lay in between. Germline V lookup: CDR1 MNHEY, CDR2 SMNVEV (reference sequence). The CDR3 DNA sequence: TGTGCCAGCCCTGAGGGAGTCGGTGAGCAGTTCTTC. Residues: CASPEGVGEQFF.

The V and J genes are TRBV27 and TRBJ2-2, with 7 bases fitting TRBD2. Germline-derived CDR1 and CDR2 are MNHEY and SMNVEV (reference sequence). V lost 0 bases and J lost 5; bases outside the gene matches: 9. This CDR3 is built from 17 residues. Here the CDR3 DNA reads TGTGCCAGCAGTTTATCTTGGGGGGGTAAAGGGACCGGGGAGCTGTTTTTT. It yields the protein CASSLSWGGKGTGELFF.

The V and J genes are TRBV29-1 and TRBJ1-1; no clear D gene. This CDR3 spans 13 amino acids. Trimming stripped 7 bases from V and 6 bases from J, with 18 bases between. Germline CDR1 reads SQVTM; CDR2 reads ANQGSEA. The CDR3 is CSAERGVGAEAFF. The CDR3 DNA is TGCAGCGCCGAACGGGGTGTGGGCGCTGAAGCTTTCTTT.

This clone was seen just once. The V call is TRBV7-3, the J call TRBJ1-1; no clear D. Germline CDR1 reads SGHTA; CDR2 reads FQGTGA. V lost 5 bases and J 0 bases, leaving 7 bases between the germline ends. This CDR3 spans 13 amino acids. As DNA, the CDR3 is TGTGCCAGCAGCCACGAGATGAACACTGAAGCTTTCTTT. Amino acid sequence: CASSHEMNTEAFF.

V gene TRBV2 combines with J gene TRBJ2-7; 7 bases match TRBD1. V gave up 7 bases and J gave up 5 bases; unmatched junction bases: 5. The germline V gene encodes CDR1 SNHLY and CDR2 FYNNEI. The CDR3 contains 12 residues. Written as DNA, the CDR3 is TGTGCCAGCAATGGACAGGAGGACGAGCAGTACTTC. Translation: CASNGQEDEQYF. The variable domain in full, completed from reference TRBV2 and TRBJ2-7, reads EPEVTQTPSHQVTQMGQEVILRCVPISNHLYFYWYRQILGQKVEFLVSFYNNEISEKSEIFDDQFSVERPDGSNFTLKIRSTKLEDSAMYFCASNGQEDEQYFGPGTRLTVT.

J is TRBJ1-4 and V is TRBV7-2, with D perhaps TRBD1 (6 bases). V shed 3 bases and J shed 6 bases, with 11 bases lying between them. CDR3 size: 14 residues. Germline CDR1 reads SGHTA; CDR2 reads FQGNSA. CDR3 region: CASSLSGEDEKLFF. The DNA for the CDR3 is TGTGCCAGCAGCTTGTCAGGGGAGGATGAAAAACTGTTTTTT.

The V call is TRBV29-1, the J call TRBJ2-1; tentative D call: TRBD1 (5 bases). Germline CDR1 reads SQVTM; CDR2 reads ANQGSEA. The CDR3 has 12 amino acids. The ends were cut back, 4 bases at V and 9 bases at J, with 13 bases in the middle. The CDR3 DNA is TGCAGCGTTGGGGCAGGGTACGGTGAGCAGTTCTTC. This sequence encodes CSVGAGYGEQFF.

The chain carries TRBV5-5 and TRBJ2-7, with 7 bases matching TRBD1. The ends lost 0 bases at V and 0 bases at J; junction bases unmatched: 3. The CDR3 has 15 residues. Germline V gives CDR1 SGHKS, CDR2 YYEKEE (reference sequence). CDR3 coding DNA: TGTGCCAGCAGCTTGGTGGGACAGACCTCCTACGAGCAGTACTTC. Its translation is CASSLVGQTSYEQYF. Filled out from reference TRBV5-5 and TRBJ2-7, the complete variable domain reads DAGVTQSPTHLIKTRGQQVTLRCSPISGHKSVSWYQQVLGQGPQFIFQYYEKEERGRGNFPDRFSARQFPNYSSELNVNALLLGDSALYLCASSLVGQTSYEQYFGPGTRLTVT.

The chain couples TRBV9 to TRBJ1-2; no firm D call. CDR1 is SGDLS, CDR2 YYNGEE, per germline. This CDR3 has 12 amino acids. Trimming removed 1 base from V and 7 bases from J, with 8 bases in between. The DNA of the CDR3 is TGTGCCAGCAGCGTATGGGGAGGTGGCTACACCTTC. Translating it yields CASSVWGGGYTF. The full variable domain, its missing parts supplied by reference TRBV9 and TRBJ1-2, is DSGVTQTPKHLITATGQRVTLRCSPRSGDLSVYWYQQSLDQGLQFLIQYYNGEERAKGNILERFSAQQFPDLHSELNLSSLELGDSALYFCASSVWGGGYTFGSGTRLTVV.

The rearrangement uses TRBV7-2 and TRBJ1-1; D is undetermined. Trimming removed 0 bases from V and 1 base from J, with 6 bases in between. This CDR3 has 14 residues. The germline gives CDR1 SGHTA, CDR2 FQGNSA. The CDR3, as DNA: TGTGCCAGCAGCTTAGCCTCGGGGAACACTGAAGCTTTCTTT. This translates into CASSLASGNTEAFF.

V is TRBV27 and J is TRBJ1-5, with a tentative D call TRBD1 (5 bases). The germline V gene has CDR1 MNHEY and CDR2 SMNVEV (reference sequence). V was clipped by 4 bases and J by 1 base, with 8 bases between them. The CDR3 is 14 residues long. CDR3 residues: CASSWRGSNQPQHF. The CDR3 DNA reads TGTGCCAGCAGTTGGAGGGGAAGCAATCAGCCCCAGCATTTT.

This clone appeared a few times. The rearrangement joins TRBV4-1 to TRBJ2-7; TRBD2 matches at 8 bases. The CDR3 totals 14 residues. The V gene end was trimmed by 3 bases and the J gene end by 5 bases; junction bases not matched to a gene: 6. Germline lookup yields CDR1 MGHRA and CDR2 YSYEKL. The CDR3 region is CASSHTGTSDEQYF. For the CDR3, the DNA is TGCGCCAGCAGCCACACCGGGACTAGTGACGAGCAGTACTTC.

This chain connects TRBV5-1 to TRBJ2-3; weak D call: TRBD2 (6 bases). Germline V gene sequence: CDR1 SGHRS, CDR2 YFSETQ. V lost 0 bases and J lost 5, with 10 bases in between. CDR3 size: 14 residues. In DNA, the CDR3 is TGCGCCAGCAGCTTGGCAGCGGGCAGAGATACGCAGTATTTT. Encoded protein: CASSLAAGRDTQYF.

The chain joins TRBV7-8 to TRBJ2-2; 9 nucleotides align to TRBD2. The CDR3 runs 16 residues. V gave up 7 bases and J gave up 1 base; unmatched junction bases: 7. CDR1 is SGHVS and CDR2 is FQNEAQ in the germline V gene. The CDR3, as DNA: TGTGCCAGCACTTCTAGCGGGGCGGTGAACACCGGGGAGCTGTTTTTT. Encoded protein: CASTSSGAVNTGELFF.

The chain is built from TRBV4-1 and TRBJ1-2; D remains unclear. Germline V gives CDR1 MGHRA, CDR2 YSYEKL. This CDR3 region has 12 residues. V was pared by 2 bases and J by 8 bases, with 9 bases between. CDR3 in amino acids: CASSQSGEGYTF. In DNA, the CDR3 is TGCGCCAGCAGCCAATCGGGAGAGGGCTACACCTTC.

The CDR3 loop reads CASSGQGWGELFF. The CDR3 DNA sequence: TGTGCCAGTTCCGGACAGGGATGGGGGGAGCTGTTTTTT. The genes are TRBV19 and TRBJ2-2; 8 positions match TRBD1. Trimming took 8 bases from V and 8 from J; bases not matched to a gene: 7. In germline, CDR1 is LNHDA, CDR2 SQIVND (reference sequence). The CDR3 covers 13 residues.

The V and J genes are TRBV6-5 and TRBJ1-4, with 10 bases matching TRBD1. The CDR3 is 16 residues long. J lost 3 bases, V lost 4 bases, and 5 bases had no gene match. In germline, CDR1 is MNHEY, CDR2 SVGAGI. CDR3 amino acids: CASSSRQGASNEKLFF. The CDR3 nucleotides are TGTGCCAGCAGTTCCAGACAGGGGGCCTCTAATGAAAAACTGTTTTTT.

The chain is built from TRBV4-1 and TRBJ2-5; no definite D call. V dropped 0 bases and J dropped 3 bases, with 11 bases sitting between them. This CDR3 has 15 residues. CDR1 is MGHRA, CDR2 YSYEKL, per germline. The CDR3: CASSQDRSAEETQYF. CDR3 DNA: TGCGCCAGCAGCCAAGATCGGAGCGCCGAAGAGACCCAGTACTTC.

The chain carries TRBV4-1 and TRBJ1-4; D call uncertain. V was trimmed by 6 bases and J by 11 bases, leaving 10 bases between them. The CDR3 has 11 residues. In germline, CDR1 is MGHRA, CDR2 YSYEKL. As DNA, the CDR3 is TGCGCCAGCAGGGAAGCAAGGAAACTGTTTTTT. Translated, it gives CASREARKLFF.